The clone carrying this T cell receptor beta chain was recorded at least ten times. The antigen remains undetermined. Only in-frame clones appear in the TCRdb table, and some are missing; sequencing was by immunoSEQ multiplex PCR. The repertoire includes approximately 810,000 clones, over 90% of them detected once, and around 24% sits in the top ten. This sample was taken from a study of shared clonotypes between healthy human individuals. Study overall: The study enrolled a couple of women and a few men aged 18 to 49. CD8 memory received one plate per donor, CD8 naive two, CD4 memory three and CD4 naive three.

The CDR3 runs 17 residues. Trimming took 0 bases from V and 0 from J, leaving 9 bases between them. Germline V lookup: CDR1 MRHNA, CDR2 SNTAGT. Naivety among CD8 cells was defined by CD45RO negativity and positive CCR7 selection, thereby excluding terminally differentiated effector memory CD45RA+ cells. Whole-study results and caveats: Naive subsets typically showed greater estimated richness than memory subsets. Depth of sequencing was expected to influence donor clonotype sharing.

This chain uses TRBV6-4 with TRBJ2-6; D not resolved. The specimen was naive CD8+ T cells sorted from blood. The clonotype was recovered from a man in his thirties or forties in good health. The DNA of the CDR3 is TGTGCCAGCAGTGACTCGAGTGGCGGCTCTGGGGCCAACGTCCTGACTTTC. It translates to CASSDSSGGSGANVLTF.